This T cell receptor (beta chain) was sequenced for a study of T cell repertoires in ileal Crohn's disease. Study-wide context: Patients had a median roughly 8-year disease duration, and roughly 38% were active smokers. Whole-study findings and limits: Endoscopic recurrence occurred in every patient whose clonality exceeded 26.8%.

Of note for this clone: What it binds is unknown.

Repertoires were generated with immunoSEQ multiplex PCR, while TCRdb's copy carries only in-frame clones and drops some. The repertoire has tens of thousands of clones, roughly 81% of them found once; the top ten carry roughly 6%. The origin of this receptor is an adult with Crohn's disease. The sequencing sample was made of ileal tissue.

CDR3 bases: TGCAGCGTTGCGAAGGGGAGGGGCCATTTCTACGAGCAGTACTTC. Translating it yields CSVAKGRGHFYEQYF. The rearrangement uses TRBV29-1 and TRBJ2-5; 7 bases are a match to TRBD2. The J call may be faulty, since TRBJ2-7 better matches the DNA end. The CDR3 length is 15 residues. Germline V gene lookup returns CDR1 SQVTM and CDR2 ANQGSEA.